This paragraph covers one T cell receptor beta chain sequence. This clone's antigen is unknown. Within one base of it there is no much larger clone, and no base qualities were kept. This entry belongs to a study of blood T cell repertoires in COVID-19 (dated by TCRdb to about 2020). A note on the overall study: Samples from collaborators originated in the United States, Italy and Spain and spanned both the acute and convalescent phases of COVID-19. The prospective study material was composed of cDNA or gDNA derived from T cells, B-cell-depleted T cells, or PBMCs. The dataset comprised deeply sampled blood TCRbeta repertoires from subjects exposed to, actively infected with, or recovered from COVID-19. The repertoires were made available in a free public database intended to serve as a resource for research on the immune response to SARS-CoV-2. Samples came from the ongoing ImmuneRACE study (first 160 participants) plus 1,254 subjects from 6 global collaborators. The sample metadata nearly always contained a de-identified subject ID, COVID-19 status, age in years and sex. HLA class I and class II types, where available, came from metadata supplied by the sample provider rather than from assay-based typing. The paper's findings and limits, for the study overall: The amount of clinical and demographic metadata varied by source and participant and was provided uncurated.

Each collaborating institution followed its own protocols to collect whole blood in K2EDTA tubes. Collaborator samples were shipped for TCRbeta analysis as frozen whole blood, isolated PBMCs, or DNA extracted from either sample type. Reading from cysteine to phenylalanine, the CDR3 counts 15 amino acids. This entry keeps only the CDR3 DNA: 45 bases, framed from base 1. V trim: 6 bases; J trim: 3 bases; unmatched bases: 9. CDR1 LNHDA and CDR2 SQIVND were looked up in the germline V gene (reference sequence). The immunoSEQ Assay, a bias-controlled multiplex PCR, was used to amplify TCRbeta CDR3 regions from genomic DNA. On the study's bioinformatics: Within the assay, amplification of reference gene primers was used to estimate how many nucleated cells each sample contained. To quantify the absolute abundance of each unique TCRbeta CDR3 rearrangement, sequence reads were collapsed and filtered. For each sample, productive Simpson clonality was calculated as the square root of Simpson's diversity index over productive rearrangements. TCRdb provides this immuneACCESS table in a form limited to in-frame rearrangements. Some clones are lacking; in checked studies, under half of them reflect an unresolved V gene, and why the rest are absent is not known. V and J calls and clone size come straight from that table; D and trimming were deduced from the DNA. For this sample the table gives over 95,000 clones, of which around 89% were detected only once. The biggest ten clones account for under 20% of the sample.

Specimen: peripheral blood. The origin of this receptor is a human donor with acute or convalescent COVID-19. The donor label of this sample is uncertain. Recombination joined TRBV19 with TRBJ2-3; the junction holds 7 bases that match TRBD1. The DNA sequence is given as TGTGCCAGTAGGGAGAGACAGGGCGGGACAGATACGCAGTATTTT. This gives the protein CASRERQGGTDTQYF. Beyond the CDR3, the reference TRBV19 and TRBJ2-3 genes provide the residues; the full variable domain reads: DGGITQSPKYLFRKEGQNVTLSCEQNLNHDAMYWYRQDPGQGLRLIYYSQIVNDFQKGDIAEGYSVSREKKESFPLTVTSAQKNPTAFYLCASRERQGGTDTQYFGPGTRLTVL.